These 14 T cell receptor beta chains were all obtained from the same sample, sequenced in a study of siplizumab effects on memory and regulatory T cells. The data were produced by immunoSEQ multiplex PCR, yet TCRdb's version contains in-frame clones alone and is incomplete. The table lists 60,000 to 80,000 clones, approximately 82% of them singletons. The sequenced sample consisted of memory CD4+ T cells sorted from blood. The source is a human donor in good health.

This clone was observed once. This chain links TRBV6-5 with TRBJ2-1, with 8 bases matching TRBD2. The CDR3 is 14 amino acids. V lost 2 bases and J lost 10; bases outside the gene matches: 7. CDR1 MNHEY and CDR2 SVGAGI come from the germline V gene. CDR3 loop: CASSYERGFSEQFF. CDR3 in DNA: TGTGCCAGCAGTTACGAGCGGGGGTTTAGCGAGCAGTTCTTC.

This rearrangement joins TRBV7-8 to TRBJ2-4; 7 bases are shared with TRBD1. V shed 5 bases, J shed 6 bases, and the junction held 7 bases outside the gene matches. The CDR3 extends over 14 amino acids. Germline-derived CDR1 and CDR2 are SGHVS and FQNEAQ. The CDR3 here is CASSPGTVGNIQYF. As DNA, the CDR3 is TGTGCCAGCAGCCCCGGGACAGTGGGAAACATTCAGTACTTC.

The rearrangement uses TRBV7-2 and TRBJ2-7, with D uncertain. V dropped 8 bases and J dropped 2 bases, with 16 bases sitting between them. The CDR3 length is 14 residues. Germline CDR1 and CDR2: SGHTA and FQGNSA. The CDR3 coding sequence is TGTGCCAGCGCCCAGTACCTCCTTACCTACGAGCAGTACTTC. Translation: CASAQYLLTYEQYF. The full variable domain, rest sourced from reference TRBV7-2 and TRBJ2-7, is GAGVSQSPSNKVTEKGKDVELRCDPISGHTALYWYRQSLGQGLEFLIYFQGNSAPDKSGLPSDRFSAERTGGSVSTLTIQRTQQEDSAVYLCASAQYLLTYEQYFGPGTRLTVT.

The J gene is TRBJ1-1, the V gene TRBV12-5; unclear D gene. There are 12 residues in the CDR3. CDR1 and CDR2 from the germline V gene are LGHNT and FRNRAP. Trimming shortened V by 4 bases and J by 6 bases, and 9 bases separated the two germline ends. CDR3 region: CASGSRGAEAFF. The CDR3 DNA follows: TGTGCTAGTGGTTCACGGGGAGCTGAAGCTTTCTTT.

The chain combines TRBV5-1 with TRBJ2-5, with TRBD1 matching over 9 bases. The J segment lost 5 bases and the V segment lost 4 bases, leaving 9 bases of the junction unmatched. Germline V gene data show CDR1 as SGHRS and CDR2 as YFSETQ. CDR3 length: 15 residues. The CDR3 is CASSTLTGGRETQYF. The CDR3 nucleotides are TGCGCCAGCAGCACTTTGACAGGGGGTAGGGAGACCCAGTACTTC.

This clone was picked up one time. This chain connects TRBV5-6 to TRBJ2-7; 8 nucleotides match TRBD1. Losses at the gene ends were 2 bases for V and 7 bases for J; bases not matched to a gene: 5. Germline assignment: CDR1 SGHDT and CDR2 YYEEEE. The CDR3 loop spans 13 amino acids. This chain's CDR3 is CASSLQGVREQYF. CDR3 in DNA: TGTGCCAGCAGCTTACAGGGGGTTCGGGAGCAGTACTTC.

The chain combines TRBV6-6 with TRBJ1-2, with 10 bases matching TRBD1. V lost 9 bases to trimming and J lost 1 base; unmatched junction nucleotides: 5. This CDR3 has 14 residues. Germline V gives CDR1 MNHNY, CDR2 SVGAGI (reference sequence). The CDR3 is CASLTGGDNYGYTF. The CDR3 DNA follows: TGTGCCAGTTTGACAGGGGGCGATAACTATGGCTACACCTTC.

The chain joins TRBV27 to TRBJ2-7, with D unresolved. V lost 3 bases and J lost 4, with 10 bases in between. Germline CDR1 and CDR2: MNHEY and SMNVEV (reference sequence). This CDR3 is 13 amino acids long. CDR3 sequence reads: CASSFTWEYEQYF. In DNA form, the CDR3 reads TGTGCCAGCAGTTTTACCTGGGAATACGAGCAGTACTTC.

The chain carries TRBV5-1 and TRBJ2-7, with D possibly matching TRBD1 (6 bases). The CDR3 consists of 14 residues. Germline V gene data show CDR1 as SGHRS and CDR2 as YFSETQ. Trimming cost V 7 bases and J 6 bases, with 20 bases left between them. CDR3 nucleotide sequence: TGCGCCAGCGGTTCATCAACATACAGGGCCGAGCAGTACTTC. Translation gives CASGSSTYRAEQYF.

The chain couples TRBV2 to TRBJ1-6, with no clear D. The CDR3 extends over 12 amino acids. With 4 bases removed from V and 8 bases from J, the gap between germline ends came to 6 bases. CDR1 is SNHLY, CDR2 FYNNEI, per germline. CDR3 coding DNA: TGTGCCAGCAGTGTCGACGATTCACCCCTCCACTTT. This gives the protein CASSVDDSPLHF.

The chain carries TRBV7-9 and TRBJ2-3; 11 nucleotides align to TRBD2. This CDR3 spans 16 amino acids. J lost 5 bases, V lost 1 base, and 5 bases had no gene match. Germline loops: CDR1 SEHNR, CDR2 FQNEAQ (reference sequence). The CDR3 sequence is CASSLGLAGPRDTQYF. Here the CDR3 DNA reads TGTGCCAGCAGCTTAGGACTAGCGGGACCGAGAGATACGCAGTATTTT.

For this clone: Since no conserved phenylalanine or tryptophan closes the CDR3, a read error is the likely cause. The V call is TRBV7-2, the J call TRBJ1-2; no reliable D call. V lost 4 bases and J lost 8, with 11 bases in between. CDR1 is SGHTA, CDR2 FQGNSA, per germline. This CDR3 is built from 12 residues. CDR3 sequence: CASSWATGGYTL. The DNA of the CDR3 is TGTGCCAGCAGCTGGGCCACCGGAGGCTACACCCTC.

The chain carries TRBV5-1 and TRBJ1-3, with 9 bases fitting TRBD1. The CDR3 extends over 17 amino acids. The V gene end was trimmed by 0 bases and the J gene end by 0 bases; junction bases not matched to a gene: 4. The V gene's germline CDR1 is SGHRS and CDR2 YFSETQ. CDR3 residues: CASSLDRTGDSGNTIYF. DNA for the CDR3: TGCGCCAGCAGCTTGGATCGGACAGGGGACTCTGGAAACACCATATATTTT. Full variable domain (rest looked up from reference TRBV5-1 and TRBJ1-3): KAGVTQTPRYLIKTRGQQVTLSCSPISGHRSVSWYQQTPGQGLQFLFEYFSETQRNKGNFPGRFSGRQFSNSRSEMNVSTLELGDSALYLCASSLDRTGDSGNTIYFGEGSWLTVV.

This chain's CDR3 is CASSLDGLAKAEQFF. Here the CDR3 DNA reads TGCGCCAGCAGCTTGGACGGGCTAGCGAAGGCTGAGCAGTTCTTC. The rearrangement uses TRBV5-1 and TRBJ2-1; D possibly corresponds to TRBD2 (6 bases). Germline lookup yields CDR1 SGHRS and CDR2 YFSETQ. This CDR3 has 15 residues. The V end was cut by 0 bases, the J end by 9 bases, with 16 bases between.